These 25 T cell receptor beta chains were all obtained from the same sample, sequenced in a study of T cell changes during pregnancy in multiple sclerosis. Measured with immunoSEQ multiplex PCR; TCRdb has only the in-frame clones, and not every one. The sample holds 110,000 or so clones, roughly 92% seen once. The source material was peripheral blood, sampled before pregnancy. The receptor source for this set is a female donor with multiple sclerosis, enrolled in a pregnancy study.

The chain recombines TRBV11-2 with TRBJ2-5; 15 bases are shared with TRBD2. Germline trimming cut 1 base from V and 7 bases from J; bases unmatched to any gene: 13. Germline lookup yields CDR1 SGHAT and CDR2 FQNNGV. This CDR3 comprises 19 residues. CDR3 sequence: CASSLGGGTSGRRRGTQYF. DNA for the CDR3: TGTGCCAGCAGCTTAGGGGGAGGGACTAGCGGGAGGCGTCGGGGGACCCAGTACTTC.

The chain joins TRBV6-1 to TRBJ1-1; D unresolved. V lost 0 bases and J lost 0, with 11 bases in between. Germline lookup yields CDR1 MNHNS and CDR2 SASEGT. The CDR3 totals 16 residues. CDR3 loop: CASSEARQTLNTEAFF. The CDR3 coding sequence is TGTGCCAGCAGTGAAGCGCGCCAAACCTTGAACACTGAAGCTTTCTTT.

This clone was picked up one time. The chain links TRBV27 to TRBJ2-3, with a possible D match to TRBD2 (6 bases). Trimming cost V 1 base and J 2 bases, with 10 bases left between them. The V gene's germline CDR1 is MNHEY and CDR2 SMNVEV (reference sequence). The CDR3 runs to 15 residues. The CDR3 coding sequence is TGTGCCAGCAGTTTATTCGGGGGACTCACAGATACGCAGTATTTT. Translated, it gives CASSLFGGLTDTQYF.

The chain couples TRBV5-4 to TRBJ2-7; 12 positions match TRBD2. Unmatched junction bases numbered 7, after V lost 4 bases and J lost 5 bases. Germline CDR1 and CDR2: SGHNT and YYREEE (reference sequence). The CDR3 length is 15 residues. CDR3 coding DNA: TGTGCCAGCAGCCCGGGACTAGCGGGTGGCAACGAGCAGTACTTC. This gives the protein CASSPGLAGGNEQYF.

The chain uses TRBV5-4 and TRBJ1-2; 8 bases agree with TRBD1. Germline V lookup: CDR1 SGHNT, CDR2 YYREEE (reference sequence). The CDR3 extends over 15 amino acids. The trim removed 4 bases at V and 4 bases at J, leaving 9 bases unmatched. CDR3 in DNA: TGTGCCAGCAGCGGCGGACAGGGCAACGTCTATGGCTACACCTTC. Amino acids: CASSGGQGNVYGYTF.

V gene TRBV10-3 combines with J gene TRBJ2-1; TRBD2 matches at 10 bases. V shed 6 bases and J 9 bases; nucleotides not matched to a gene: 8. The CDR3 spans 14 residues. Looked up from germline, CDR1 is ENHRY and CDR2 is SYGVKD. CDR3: CAIRPELAGSEQFF. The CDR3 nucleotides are TGTGCCATCAGGCCGGAACTAGCGGGAAGTGAGCAGTTCTTC.

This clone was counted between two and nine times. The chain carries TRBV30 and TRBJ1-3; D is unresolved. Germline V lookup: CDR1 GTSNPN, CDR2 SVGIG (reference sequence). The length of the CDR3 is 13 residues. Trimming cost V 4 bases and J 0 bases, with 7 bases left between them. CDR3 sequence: CAWKRASGNTIYF. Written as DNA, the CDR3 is TGTGCCTGGAAGAGGGCCTCTGGAAACACCATATATTTT.

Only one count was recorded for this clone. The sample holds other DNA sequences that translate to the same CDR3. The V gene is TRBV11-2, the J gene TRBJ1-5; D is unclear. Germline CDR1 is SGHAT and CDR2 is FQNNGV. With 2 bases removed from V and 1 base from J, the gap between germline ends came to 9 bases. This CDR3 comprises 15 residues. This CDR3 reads CASSLSGGSNQPQHF. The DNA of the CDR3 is TGTGCCAGCAGCTTATCGGGTGGAAGCAATCAGCCCCAGCATTTT.

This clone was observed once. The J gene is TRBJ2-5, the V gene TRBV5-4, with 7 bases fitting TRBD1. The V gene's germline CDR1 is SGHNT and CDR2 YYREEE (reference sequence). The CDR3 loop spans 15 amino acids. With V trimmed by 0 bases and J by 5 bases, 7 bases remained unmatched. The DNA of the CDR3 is TGTGCCAGCAGCTTGGGACAGGGTGGGAGCGAGACCCAGTACTTC. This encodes CASSLGQGGSETQYF. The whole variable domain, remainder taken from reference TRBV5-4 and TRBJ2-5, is ETGVTQSPTHLIKTRGQQVTLRCSSQSGHNTVSWYQQALGQGPQFIFQYYREEENGRGNFPPRFSGLQFPNYSSELNVNALELDDSALYLCASSLGQGGSETQYFGPGTRLLVL.

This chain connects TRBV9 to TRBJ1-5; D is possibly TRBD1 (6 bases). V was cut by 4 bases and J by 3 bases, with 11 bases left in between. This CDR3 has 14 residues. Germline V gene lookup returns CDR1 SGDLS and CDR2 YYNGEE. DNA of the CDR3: TGTGCCAGCAGCTTAACAGGGAACAATCAGCCCCAGCATTTT. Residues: CASSLTGNNQPQHF.

The CDR3, as DNA: TGCGCCAGCAGGTTTCTGACTAGCGGGGCAAGCTCCTACGAGCAGTACTTC. Its translation is CASRFLTSGASSYEQYF. V is TRBV5-1 and J is TRBJ2-7; TRBD2 matches 11 bases. From germline, CDR1 is SGHRS and CDR2 YFSETQ. The CDR3 loop spans 17 amino acids. V lost 5 bases, J lost 0 bases, and 10 bases stayed unmatched.

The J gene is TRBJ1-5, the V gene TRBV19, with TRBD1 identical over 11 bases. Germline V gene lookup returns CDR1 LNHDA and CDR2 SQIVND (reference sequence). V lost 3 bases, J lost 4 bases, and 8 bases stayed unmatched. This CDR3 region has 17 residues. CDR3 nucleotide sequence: TGTGCCAGTAGTATCCTCTTCCGGGACAGGGGGAATCAGCCCCAGCATTTT. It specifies CASSILFRDRGNQPQHF. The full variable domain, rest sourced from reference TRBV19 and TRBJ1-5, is DGGITQSPKYLFRKEGQNVTLSCEQNLNHDAMYWYRQDPGQGLRLIYYSQIVNDFQKGDIAEGYSVSREKKESFPLTVTSAQKNPTAFYLCASSILFRDRGNQPQHFGDGTRLSIL.

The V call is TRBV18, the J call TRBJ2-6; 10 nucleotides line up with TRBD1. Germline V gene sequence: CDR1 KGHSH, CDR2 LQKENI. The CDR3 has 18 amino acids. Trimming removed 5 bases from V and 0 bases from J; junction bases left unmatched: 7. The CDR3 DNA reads TGTGCCAGCTCAAACCGACAGGGGGCCCCCTCTGGGGCCAACGTCCTGACTTTC. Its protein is CASSNRQGAPSGANVLTF. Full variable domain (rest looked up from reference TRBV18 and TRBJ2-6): NAGVMQNPRHLVRRRGQEARLRCSPMKGHSHVYWYRQLPEEGLKFMVYLQKENIIDESGMPKERFSAEFPKEGPSILRIQQVVRGDSAAYFCASSNRQGAPSGANVLTFGAGSRLTVL.

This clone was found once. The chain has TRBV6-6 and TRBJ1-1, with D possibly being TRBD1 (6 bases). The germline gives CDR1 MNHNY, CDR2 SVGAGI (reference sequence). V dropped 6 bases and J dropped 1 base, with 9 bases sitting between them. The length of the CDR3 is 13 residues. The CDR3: CASRGQTNTEAFF. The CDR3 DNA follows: TGTGCCAGCAGAGGACAGACGAACACTGAAGCTTTCTTT.

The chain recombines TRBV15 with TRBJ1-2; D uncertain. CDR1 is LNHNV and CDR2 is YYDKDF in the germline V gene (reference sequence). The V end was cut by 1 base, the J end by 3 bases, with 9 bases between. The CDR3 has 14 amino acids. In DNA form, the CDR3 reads TGTGCCACCAGCAGAGCCGGGGAGGACTATGGCTACACCTTC. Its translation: CATSRAGEDYGYTF.

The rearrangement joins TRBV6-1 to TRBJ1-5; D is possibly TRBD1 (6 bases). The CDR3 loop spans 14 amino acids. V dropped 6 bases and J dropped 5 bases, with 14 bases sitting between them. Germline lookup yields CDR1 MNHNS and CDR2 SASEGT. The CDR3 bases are TGTGCCAGCAGCCCCACAGGGTTTGATCAGCCCCAGCATTTT. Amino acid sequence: CASSPTGFDQPQHF.

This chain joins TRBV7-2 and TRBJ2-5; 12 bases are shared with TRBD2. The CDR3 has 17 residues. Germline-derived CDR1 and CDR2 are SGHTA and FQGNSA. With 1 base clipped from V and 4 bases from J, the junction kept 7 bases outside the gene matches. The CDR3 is CASSLGLAGAVGETQYF. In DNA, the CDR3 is TGTGCCAGCAGCTTAGGACTAGCGGGGGCAGTGGGAGAGACCCAGTACTTC.

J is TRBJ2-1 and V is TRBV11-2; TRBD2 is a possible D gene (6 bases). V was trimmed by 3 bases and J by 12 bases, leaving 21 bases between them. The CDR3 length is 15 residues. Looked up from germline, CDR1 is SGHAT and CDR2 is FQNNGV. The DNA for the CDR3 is TGTGCCAGCAGCTTCAGAACTACCGGGACTGGACTGCAGTTCTTC. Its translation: CASSFRTTGTGLQFF.

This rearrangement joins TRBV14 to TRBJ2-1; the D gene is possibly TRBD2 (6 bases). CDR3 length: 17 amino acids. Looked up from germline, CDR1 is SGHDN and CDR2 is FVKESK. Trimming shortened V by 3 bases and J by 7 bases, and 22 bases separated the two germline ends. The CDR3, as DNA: TGTGCCAGCAGCCAGGTGGGACGGCTTACTAGCTCTAATGAGCAGTTCTTC. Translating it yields CASSQVGRLTSSNEQFF.

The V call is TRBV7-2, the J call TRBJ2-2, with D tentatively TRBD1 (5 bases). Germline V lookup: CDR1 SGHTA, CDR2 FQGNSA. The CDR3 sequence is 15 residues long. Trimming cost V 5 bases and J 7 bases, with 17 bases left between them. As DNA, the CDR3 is TGTGCCAGCAGCCCAGGACAATGGATGGGCGGGGAGCTGTTTTTT. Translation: CASSPGQWMGGELFF.

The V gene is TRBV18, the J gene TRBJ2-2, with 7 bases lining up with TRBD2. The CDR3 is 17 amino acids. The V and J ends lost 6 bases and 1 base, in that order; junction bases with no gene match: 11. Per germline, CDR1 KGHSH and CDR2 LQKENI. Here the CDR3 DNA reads TGTGCCAGCTCCCCCCGGCGGCTAGCGGAGAACACCGGGGAGCTGTTTTTT. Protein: CASSPRRLAENTGELFF. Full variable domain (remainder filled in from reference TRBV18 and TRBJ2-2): NAGVMQNPRHLVRRRGQEARLRCSPMKGHSHVYWYRQLPEEGLKFMVYLQKENIIDESGMPKERFSAEFPKEGPSILRIQQVVRGDSAAYFCASSPRRLAENTGELFFGEGSRLTVL.

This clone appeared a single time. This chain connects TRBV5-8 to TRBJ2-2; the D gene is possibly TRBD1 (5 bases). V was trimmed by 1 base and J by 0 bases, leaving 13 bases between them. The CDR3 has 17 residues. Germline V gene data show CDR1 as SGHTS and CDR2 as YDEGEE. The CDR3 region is CASSLPDRFANTGELFF. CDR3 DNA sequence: TGTGCCAGCAGCTTGCCTGACAGATTCGCGAACACCGGGGAGCTGTTTTTT.

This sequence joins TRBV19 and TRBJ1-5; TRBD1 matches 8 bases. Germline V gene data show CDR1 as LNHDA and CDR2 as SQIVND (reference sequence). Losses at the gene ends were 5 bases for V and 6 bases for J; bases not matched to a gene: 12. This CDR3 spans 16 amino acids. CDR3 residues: CASSSTGQGPGQPQHF. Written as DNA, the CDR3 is TGTGCCAGTAGTTCCACCGGACAGGGTCCCGGTCAGCCCCAGCATTTT.

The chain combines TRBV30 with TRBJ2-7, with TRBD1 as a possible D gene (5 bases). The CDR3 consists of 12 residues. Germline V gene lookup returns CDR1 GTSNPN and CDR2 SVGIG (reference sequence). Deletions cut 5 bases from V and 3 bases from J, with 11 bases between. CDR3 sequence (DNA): TGTGCCTGGGACAGAAGTGACTACGAGCAGTACTTC. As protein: CAWDRSDYEQYF.

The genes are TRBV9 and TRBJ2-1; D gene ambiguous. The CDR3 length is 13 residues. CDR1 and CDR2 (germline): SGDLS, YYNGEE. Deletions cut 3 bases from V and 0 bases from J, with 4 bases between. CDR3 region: CASSGSSYNEQFF. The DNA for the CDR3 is TGTGCCAGCAGCGGTAGCTCCTACAATGAGCAGTTCTTC.